This is a list of T cell receptor beta chains from one sample in a study of control samples from healthy donors and cancer patients. Measured with immunoSEQ multiplex PCR; TCRdb has only the in-frame clones, and not every one. The table includes fewer than 100,000 clones, roughly four fifths detected once. Sequencing used blood. These receptors came from a woman aged 55-70 years in good health. Both conserved end residues are part of each CDR3. Fields, in order: J gene, clone size, V gene, D gene, CDR3 protein, CDR3 DNA. D genes are given only for firm matches. Clone size is not always given. Where it is, it says once, few, many or a class for expanded clones.

>TRBJ1-1|once|TRBV28|.
CASSEPGGGGGYTEAFF
TGTGCCAGCAGCGAACCCGGGGGAGGGGGAGGTTACACTGAAGCTTTCTTT
>TRBJ2-3|.|TRBV28|.
CASSLVDTQYF
TGTGCCAGCAGTTTGGTAGATACGCAGTATTTT
>TRBJ1-1|.|TRBV9|.
CASSVAGGGTEAFF
TGTGCCAGCAGCGTAGCTGGCGGGGGTACTGAAGCTTTCTTT
>TRBJ2-7|.|TRBV29-1|.
CSVVSAYEQYF
TGCAGCGTTGTCTCTGCCTACGAGCAGTACTTC
>TRBJ2-7|.|TRBV2|.
CASSEDYSWEQYF
TGTGCCAGCAGTGAAGACTACTCCTGGGAGCAGTACTTC
>TRBJ1-2|once|TRBV4-3|.
CASSQEGSPYGYTF
TGCGCCAGCAGCCAAGAGGGCAGCCCCTATGGCTACACCTTC
>TRBJ2-5|.|TRBV12-3/TRBV12-4|.
CASSSSIQETQYF
TGTGCCAGCAGTTCGTCGATCCAAGAGACCCAGTACTTC
>TRBJ2-2|.|TRBV5-5|.
CASSYRVQTGELFF
TGTGCCAGCAGCTACAGGGTTCAAACCGGGGAGCTGTTTTTT
>TRBJ1-2|.|TRBV3-1/TRBV3-2|TRBD1
CASSQGRGRWNYGYTF
TGTGCCAGCAGCCAAGGCAGGGGGAGGTGGAACTATGGCTACACCTTC
>TRBJ1-1|.|TRBV6-6|.
CASTQTGSSTEAFF
TGTGCCAGCACCCAGACAGGTTCTTCCACTGAAGCTTTCTTT
>TRBJ2-5|.|TRBV10-3|.
CAIRPGLQQETQYF
TGTGCCATCAGGCCCGGACTACAACAAGAGACCCAGTACTTC
>TRBJ1-5|once|TRBV6-1|TRBD1
CASSEDGQGMNQPQHF
TGTGCCAGCAGTGAAGACGGACAGGGCATGAATCAGCCCCAGCATTTT
>TRBJ1-6|once|TRBV10-3|TRBD1
CAISESLGTGGSPLHF
TGTGCCATCAGTGAGTCTCTAGGGACAGGGGGCTCACCCCTCCACTTT
>TRBJ2-7|.|TRBV6-6|TRBD2
CASRGASGNVEQYF
TGTGCCAGCAGGGGGGCTAGCGGGAATGTTGAGCAGTACTTC
>TRBJ2-7|.|TRBV4-2|.
CASSQATGKDYEQYF
TGTGCCAGCAGCCAAGCCACAGGGAAGGACTACGAGCAGTACTTC
>TRBJ1-3|.|TRBV7-2|.
CASSLRTGTGNTIYF
TGTGCCAGCAGCTTACGAACAGGGACAGGAAACACCATATATTTT
>TRBJ1-4|.|TRBV27|.
CASRRGAPNEKLFF
TGTGCCAGCAGAAGGGGGGCCCCTAATGAAAAACTGTTTTTT
>TRBJ2-7|.|TRBV5-1|TRBD2
CASSMQTSGSYEQYF
TGCGCCAGCAGCATGCAGACTAGCGGGTCCTACGAGCAGTACTTC
>TRBJ2-2|.|TRBV15|.
CATSTSRLNTGELFF
TGTGCCACCAGTACTTCTCGTCTGAACACCGGGGAGCTGTTTTTT
>TRBJ2-7|.|TRBV27|.
CASSLRVPPAYEQYF
TGTGCCAGCAGTTTACGGGTCCCCCCAGCCTACGAGCAGTACTTC
>TRBJ1-5|few|TRBV5-5|.
CASSTGLYSNQPQHF
TGTGCCAGCAGCACAGGACTGTATAGCAATCAGCCCCAGCATTTT
>TRBJ1-5|.|TRBV2|.
CASSEAGRSQPQHF
TGTGCCAGCAGTGAAGCGGGCAGGAGTCAGCCCCAGCATTTT
>TRBJ1-3|few|TRBV7-2|TRBD1
CASSEGARGNTIYF
TGTGCCAGCAGCGAGGGGGCCCGCGGAAACACCATATATTTT
>TRBJ1-2|.|TRBV6-5|.
CASTLKGRGGYGYTF
TGTGCCAGCACCCTAAAGGGTAGGGGTGGCTATGGCTACACCTTC
>TRBJ1-4|.|TRBV7-9|TRBD1
CASSSNSGTGWEKLFF
TGTGCCAGCAGCTCGAACTCCGGGACAGGGTGGGAAAAACTGTTTTTT
>TRBJ2-4|once|TRBV6-1|.
CASSELLGKNIQYF
TGTGCCAGCAGTGAATTGTTGGGCAAAAACATTCAGTACTTC
>TRBJ2-5|.|TRBV5-1|TRBD2
CASSLALAGGNRGETQYF
TGCGCCAGCAGCTTGGCGCTAGCGGGAGGTAACCGCGGAGAGACCCAGTACTTC
>TRBJ1-1|.|TRBV19|TRBD1
CASSIGQGGTEAFF
TGTGCCAGTAGTATAGGACAGGGAGGCACTGAAGCTTTCTTT
>TRBJ2-5|.|TRBV5-1|.
CASSRRGLDTETQYF
TGCGCCAGCAGCCGACGCGGATTAGACACCGAGACCCAGTACTTC
>TRBJ2-7|.|TRBV7-6|TRBD1
CASSLGTGPALAYEQYF
TGTGCCAGCAGCTTGGGGACAGGACCCGCCCTAGCCTACGAGCAGTACTTC
>TRBJ2-2|.|TRBV6-5|TRBD1
CASRTDRGNTGELFF
TGTGCCAGCAGGACGGACAGGGGCAACACCGGGGAGCTGTTTTTT
>TRBJ1-6|.|TRBV7-2|TRBD1
CASSQGGQGYSPLHF
TGTGCCAGCAGCCAAGGGGGACAGGGGTATTCACCCCTCCACTTT
>TRBJ2-5|.|TRBV4-1|TRBD2
CASSRREAETQYF
TGCGCCAGCAGCCGGCGGGAGGCCGAGACCCAGTACTTC
>TRBJ2-1|.|TRBV7-2|.
CASSFNWFNEQFF
TGTGCCAGCAGCTTCAACTGGTTCAATGAGCAGTTCTTC
>TRBJ1-2|.|TRBV18|.
CASSPSGILDPNYGYTF
TGTGCCAGCTCACCTTCGGGTATTCTGGACCCTAACTATGGCTACACCTTC
>TRBJ1-1|.|TRBV14|.
CASSQYSYSNTEAFF
TGTGCCAGCAGCCAGTATTCCTACTCGAACACTGAAGCTTTCTTT
>TRBJ2-7|.|TRBV5-3|.
CARSLDKTEPHEQYF
TGTGCCAGAAGCTTGGATAAAACTGAGCCCCACGAGCAGTACTTC
>TRBJ1-4|.|TRBV5-1|TRBD1
CASSPRDRANEKLFF
TGCGCCAGCAGCCCCCGGGACAGGGCTAATGAAAAACTGTTTTTT
>TRBJ2-3|.|TRBV6-2/TRBV6-3|.
CASSYDPPSTDTQYF
TGTGCCAGCAGTTATGACCCGCCTAGCACAGATACGCAGTATTTT
>TRBJ2-7|.|TRBV18|.
CASSASSYEQYF
TGTGCCAGCTCCGCAAGCTCCTACGAGCAGTACTTC
>TRBJ1-6|.|TRBV2|.
CASSEAQRNNSPLHF
TGTGCCAGCAGTGAGGCTCAGAGAAATAATTCACCCCTCCACTTT
>TRBJ2-7|once|TRBV23-1|.
CASSHRDREQYF
TGCGCCAGCAGTCATCGGGACCGCGAGCAGTACTTC
>TRBJ1-6|few|TRBV6-2/TRBV6-3|.
CASSLTENSPLHF
TGTGCCAGCAGCCTGACGGAAAATTCACCCCTCCACTTT
>TRBJ2-6|few|TRBV15|.
CATSRRATASGANVLTF
TGTGCCACCAGCCGTCGGGCAACTGCCTCTGGGGCCAACGTCCTGACTTTC
>TRBJ2-7|.|TRBV19|.
CASSRGSRQTYEQYF
TGTGCCAGTAGTAGGGGGTCCAGACAAACCTACGAGCAGTACTTC
>TRBJ2-7|.|TRBV5-1|.
CASSLAEGVTYEQYF
TGCGCCAGCAGCTTGGCCGAGGGGGTAACCTACGAGCAGTACTTC
>TRBJ1-1|.|TRBV19|.
CASSIGRETEAFF
TGTGCCAGTAGTATAGGGCGGGAAACTGAAGCTTTCTTT
>TRBJ2-2|.|TRBV19|.
CASSIGGITGELFF
TGTGCCAGTAGTATCGGGGGAATCACCGGGGAGCTGTTTTTT
>TRBJ2-2|.|TRBV7-9|.
CASRLGDLGTGELFF
TGTGCCAGCAGGTTGGGGGACTTGGGGACCGGGGAGCTGTTTTTT
>TRBJ2-5|medium-sized|TRBV6-2/TRBV6-3|.
CASSYGTGAHQETQYF
TGTGCCAGCAGTTACGGGACGGGGGCACACCAAGAGACCCAGTACTTC
>TRBJ1-2|.|TRBV20-1|.
CSARQNYGYTF
TGCAGTGCTAGACAGAACTATGGCTACACCTTC
>TRBJ1-4|.|TRBV20-1|.
CSASGGGDEKLFF
TGCAGTGCTAGTGGCGGGGGGGATGAAAAACTGTTTTTT
>TRBJ2-1|.|TRBV13|TRBD2
CASSFRASGSGGRNEQFF
TGTGCCAGCAGCTTTAGGGCTAGCGGGAGTGGAGGACGCAATGAGCAGTTCTTC
>TRBJ2-7|.|TRBV12-3/TRBV12-4|.
CASSLTYEQYF
TGTGCCAGCAGCTTAACCTACGAGCAGTACTTC
>TRBJ2-1|.|TRBV11-2|.
CASRMRGGRDEQFF
TGTGCCAGCAGGATGAGGGGGGGTCGGGATGAGCAGTTCTTC